These 23 T cell receptor beta chains were all obtained from the same sample, sequenced in a study of T cells in Graves' hyperthyroidism and ophthalmopathy. TCR beta CDR3 regions were amplified from RNA transcripts. A first-round RT-PCR of the TCR CDR3 used the HTBI primer set. From the multiplex PCR reads, TCRdb called clonotypes with MiXCR, one entry per CDR3 protein. The sample has a few hundred thousand distinct CDR3 sequences, about 15% seen once. The sequencing sample was made of blood. The receptors stem from a woman in her 30s with Graves' hyperthyroidism.

This clonotype was recorded many times. The rearrangement joins TRBV12-3 or TRBV12-4 to TRBJ1-1; D gene unclear. There are 13 residues in the CDR3. V dropped 6 bases and J dropped 4 bases, with 12 bases sitting between them. The CDR3 is CASRTTEGTEAFF. The CDR3 DNA reads TGTGCCAGCAGAACTACTGAAGGCACTGAAGCTTTCTTT.

This clonotype was recorded many times. The chain carries TRBV13 and TRBJ2-1, with unresolved D. V lost 1 base, J lost 5 bases, and 12 bases lay in between. The CDR3 length is 15 residues. Germline lookup yields CDR1 PRHDT and CDR2 FYEKMQ (reference sequence). CDR3 sequence: CASSLEPSGHNEQFF. In DNA, the CDR3 is TGTGCCAGCAGCTTAGAACCCAGTGGGCACAATGAGCAGTTCTTC.

This clonotype turned up a few times. This clone may be a read error of a much larger clone one base away. V gene TRBV20-1 combines with J gene TRBJ2-7; 9 bases fit TRBD1. V dropped 1 base and J dropped 9; count of bases not matched to a gene: 7. CDR1 is DFQATT, CDR2 SNEGSKA, per germline (reference sequence). The CDR3 sequence is 13 residues long. The CDR3: CSARGGTGNGQYF. The CDR3 DNA is TGCAGTGCTAGAGGAGGGACAGGGAACGGGCAGTACTTC.

This clonotype appeared a single time. The chain employs TRBV5-1 and TRBJ2-1, with D maybe TRBD2 (6 bases). The CDR3 consists of 15 residues. Trimming removed 0 bases from V and 7 bases from J, with 14 bases in between. Per germline, CDR1 SGHRS and CDR2 YFSETQ. The CDR3 region has the DNA TGCGCCAGCAGCTTGGTTAGCGGAACGTCAAATGAGCAGTTCTTC. Amino acid sequence: CASSLVSGTSNEQFF.

V usage is TRBV20-1 and J usage is TRBJ2-2; D is unresolved. The germline V gene has CDR1 DFQATT and CDR2 SNEGSKA (reference sequence). The CDR3 covers 12 residues. The ends were cut back, 2 bases at V and 6 bases at J, with 7 bases in the middle. The CDR3 nucleotides read TGCAGTGCTAGATCCCCGGCCGGGGAGCTGTTTTTT. Translated, it gives CSARSPAGELFF.

V and J are TRBV4-1 and TRBJ1-2; 11 bases map to TRBD1. CDR3 length equals 15 residues. Germline trimming cut 0 bases from V and 5 bases from J; bases unmatched to any gene: 2. Looked up from germline, CDR1 is MGHRA and CDR2 is YSYEKL. CDR3 in DNA: TGCGCCAGCAGCCAAGAAGGACAGGGGGCATATGGCTACACCTTC. It is translated as CASSQEGQGAYGYTF.

This rearrangement joins TRBV27 to TRBJ2-7; 7 positions match TRBD2. V lost 2 bases, J lost 6 bases, and 7 bases stayed unmatched. The germline CDR1 and CDR2 sequences are MNHEY and SMNVEV (reference sequence). This CDR3 is built from 14 residues. Here the CDR3 DNA reads TGTGCCAGCAGTTTAGGGGGGAGGGCCGGCGAGCAGTACTTC. It codes for CASSLGGRAGEQYF.

Comments on this clonotype: A much bigger clone sits one base away, suggesting this may be a read error. V usage is TRBV28 and J usage is TRBJ1-1; no clear D. In germline, CDR1 is MDHEN, CDR2 SYDVKM. The CDR3 consists of 14 residues. CDR3 protein: CASNLSYRPAEAFF. The CDR3 bases are TGTGCCAGCAATTTATCGTATAGGCCCGCTGAAGCTTTCTTT.

This clonotype has at least ten counts. V is TRBV5-1 and J is TRBJ1-4, with D perhaps matching TRBD1 (6 bases). Germline-derived CDR1 and CDR2 are SGHRS and YFSETQ. V shed 2 bases and J shed 3 bases, with 11 bases lying between them. The CDR3 runs to 15 residues. CDR3 in amino acids: CASSFWGLSNEKLFF. CDR3 nucleotides: TGCGCCAGCAGCTTCTGGGGGCTGTCTAATGAAAAACTGTTTTTT.

This clonotype was counted a few times. The J gene is TRBJ2-1, the V gene TRBV14, with 7 bases matching TRBD2. V gave up 1 base and J gave up 8 bases; unmatched junction bases: 14. The CDR3 has 17 residues. Germline CDR1 SGHDN, CDR2 FVKESK. The CDR3 spells CASSQVGRKGRDDEQFF. For the CDR3, the DNA is TGTGCCAGCAGCCAAGTCGGGAGGAAGGGAAGAGACGATGAGCAGTTCTTC.

The genes are TRBV6-1 and TRBJ2-1; 8 positions match TRBD1. The CDR3 contains 17 residues. CDR1 and CDR2 (germline): MNHNS, SASEGT. The junction had 7 bases not matched to a gene; V was cut back by 1 base and J by 2 bases. The CDR3 loop reads CASSEVLQGATYNEQFF. CDR3 nucleotides: TGTGCCAGCAGTGAAGTGCTGCAGGGGGCCACCTACAATGAGCAGTTCTTC.

This clonotype was counted many times. This rearrangement joins TRBV7-9 to TRBJ2-7; D tentatively fits TRBD1 or TRBD2 (5 bases each). The V gene's germline CDR1 is SEHNR and CDR2 FQNEAQ (reference sequence). The CDR3 sequence is 15 residues long. V lost 4 bases and J 0 bases, leaving 13 bases between the germline ends. CDR3 nucleotides: TGTGCCAGCAGCTCATCGGGACGTTACTCCTACGAGCAGTACTTC. This codes for CASSSSGRYSYEQYF.

This clonotype has at least ten counts. The chain has TRBV20-1 and TRBJ2-7, with 7 bases matching TRBD1. Losses at the gene ends were 7 bases for V and 0 bases for J; bases not matched to a gene: 15. Germline CDR1 DFQATT, CDR2 SNEGSKA (reference sequence). The CDR3 has 16 amino acids. The CDR3 DNA reads as TGCAGTGTCCCCCCCGAGGGACAGTCCAGCTCCTACGAGCAGTACTTC. Translation: CSVPPEGQSSSYEQYF.

The chain joins TRBV9 to TRBJ1-1; possibly TRBD1 for D (5 bases). Trimming took 0 bases from V and 5 from J, leaving 11 bases between them. In germline, CDR1 is SGDLS, CDR2 YYNGEE. The CDR3 totals 14 residues. CDR3 amino acids: CASSVDGGRTEAFF. CDR3 bases: TGTGCCAGCAGCGTAGACGGGGGACGGACTGAAGCTTTCTTT.

The rearrangement joins TRBV6-2 or TRBV6-3 to TRBJ2-1; D is possibly TRBD1 (5 bases). CDR3 size: 15 residues. Trimming took off 7 bases at V and 2 bases at J, with 15 bases between the two ends. CDR1 is MNHEY, CDR2 SVGEGT, per germline. CDR3 nucleotide sequence: TGTGCCAGCAAACCGGGCAGGGTAACCTACAATGAGCAGTTCTTC. This gives the protein CASKPGRVTYNEQFF.

This chain links TRBV7-6 with TRBJ2-2; D possibly corresponds to TRBD2 (6 bases). This CDR3 is 16 amino acids long. V shed 9 bases and J shed 4 bases, with 21 bases lying between them. In germline, CDR1 is SGHVS, CDR2 FNYEAQ. CDR3 bases: TGTGCCAGTAAAAGGACTGGGACTGGGACCACCGGGGAGCTGTTTTTT. Translation gives CASKRTGTGTTGELFF.

The chain uses TRBV5-5 and TRBJ1-5; D perhaps matches TRBD1 (5 bases). Germline V gene lookup returns CDR1 SGHKS and CDR2 YYEKEE (reference sequence). V was cut by 0 bases and J by 5 bases, with 9 bases left in between. There are 14 residues in the CDR3. CDR3 region: CASSLGVGDQPQHF. CDR3 nucleotides: TGTGCCAGCAGCTTGGGAGTAGGGGATCAGCCCCAGCATTTT. Variable domain in full (rest from reference TRBV5-5 and TRBJ1-5): DAGVTQSPTHLIKTRGQQVTLRCSPISGHKSVSWYQQVLGQGPQFIFQYYEKEERGRGNFPDRFSARQFPNYSSELNVNALLLGDSALYLCASSLGVGDQPQHFGDGTRLSIL.

In the case of this clonotype: With a much larger clone just one base away, this may be a read error. The CDR3 loop reads CSARFLYNEQFF. CDR3 coding DNA: TGCAGTGCTAGGTTTTTATACAATGAGCAGTTCTTC. This sequence joins TRBV20-1 and TRBJ2-1, with unresolved D. With 3 bases removed from V and 4 bases from J, the gap between germline ends came to 7 bases. Germline values: CDR1 DFQATT, CDR2 SNEGSKA (reference sequence). This CDR3 contains 12 residues.

The chain employs TRBV13 and TRBJ2-5; TRBD1 agrees at 8 bases. Trimming removed 5 bases from V and 4 bases from J; junction bases left unmatched: 6. There are 14 residues in the CDR3. The germline V gene encodes CDR1 PRHDT and CDR2 FYEKMQ (reference sequence). CDR3 nucleotides: TGTGCCAGCAGCCCCCGGACAGGGCCAGAGACCCAGTACTTC. Translated, it gives CASSPRTGPETQYF.

In this sample, this clonotype turned up many times. V gene TRBV20-1 combines with J gene TRBJ1-6; D not resolved. Germline lookup yields CDR1 DFQATT and CDR2 SNEGSKA (reference sequence). The CDR3 totals 12 residues. The CDR3 loop is CLNPIYNSPLHF. The CDR3 DNA sequence: TGCCTTAACCCAATCTATAATTCACCCCTCCACTTT.

The sample holds many counts of this clonotype. The chain joins TRBV30 to TRBJ1-1, with a possible D match to TRBD1 (6 bases). The CDR3 is made up of 14 amino acids. Germline lookup yields CDR1 GTSNPN and CDR2 SVGIG (reference sequence). V lost 8 bases and J 1 base, leaving 17 bases between the germline ends. CDR3 DNA sequence: TGTGCCCACATCAGGGGTTTTCAGAACACTGAAGCTTTCTTT. Encoded protein: CAHIRGFQNTEAFF. The entire variable domain, with the rest obtained from reference TRBV30 and TRBJ1-1, is as follows: SQTIHQWPATLVQPVGSPLSLECTVEGTSNPNLYWYRQAAGRGLQLLFYSVGIGQISSEVPQNLSASRPQDRQFILSSKKLLLSDSGFYLCAHIRGFQNTEAFFGQGTRLTVV.

The J gene is TRBJ2-2, the V gene TRBV6-1; D perhaps matches TRBD2 (6 bases). Germline-derived CDR1 and CDR2 are MNHNS and SASEGT. This CDR3 has 14 amino acids. The germline V and J ends were trimmed by 3 bases and 3 bases, with 8 bases remaining between them. This CDR3 reads CASSDTSYTGELFF. The DNA of the CDR3 is TGTGCCAGCAGTGATACTAGCTACACCGGGGAGCTGTTTTTT.

This clonotype has ten or more counts. The chain carries TRBV10-3 and TRBJ1-4, with TRBD1 matching 9 bases. The ends lost 2 bases at V and 7 bases at J; junction bases unmatched: 5. The CDR3 runs 15 residues. Germline V CDR1 and CDR2: ENHRY, SYGVKD. This CDR3 is CAISERGQGSEKLFF. CDR3 DNA: TGTGCCATCAGTGAGCGGGGACAGGGATCTGAAAAACTGTTTTTT.